This T cell receptor (beta chain) was identified during a study of identical twins. Study observations and caveats: Abundant beta clonotypes from cord blood bore fewer insertions; memory repertoires lacked this pattern. Its conclusions, products of cross-sectional statistical analysis, did not come from following the same donors.

The CDR3 sequence is 13 residues long. Germline CDR1 is LGHDT and CDR2 is YNNKEL (reference sequence). The V gene lost 7 bases and the J gene lost 0 bases, with 8 bases spanning the gap. For this clonotype: No antigen is known for it.

Each CDR3 protein is one row after TCRdb ran MiXCR on the 5' RACE reads. The table has 500,000 or so distinct CDR3 sequences, around 14% seen once. The same sample was also used in a study of yellow fever vaccine responses in identical twins.

The sequenced sample was CD4+ T cells sorted from blood. V and J are TRBV3-1 and TRBJ2-3; D is uncertain. The clonotype comes from a young woman in good health. The DNA of the CDR3 is TGTGCCAGCAACTCGAGAAGCACAGATACGCAGTATTTT. Translated: CASNSRSTDTQYF.